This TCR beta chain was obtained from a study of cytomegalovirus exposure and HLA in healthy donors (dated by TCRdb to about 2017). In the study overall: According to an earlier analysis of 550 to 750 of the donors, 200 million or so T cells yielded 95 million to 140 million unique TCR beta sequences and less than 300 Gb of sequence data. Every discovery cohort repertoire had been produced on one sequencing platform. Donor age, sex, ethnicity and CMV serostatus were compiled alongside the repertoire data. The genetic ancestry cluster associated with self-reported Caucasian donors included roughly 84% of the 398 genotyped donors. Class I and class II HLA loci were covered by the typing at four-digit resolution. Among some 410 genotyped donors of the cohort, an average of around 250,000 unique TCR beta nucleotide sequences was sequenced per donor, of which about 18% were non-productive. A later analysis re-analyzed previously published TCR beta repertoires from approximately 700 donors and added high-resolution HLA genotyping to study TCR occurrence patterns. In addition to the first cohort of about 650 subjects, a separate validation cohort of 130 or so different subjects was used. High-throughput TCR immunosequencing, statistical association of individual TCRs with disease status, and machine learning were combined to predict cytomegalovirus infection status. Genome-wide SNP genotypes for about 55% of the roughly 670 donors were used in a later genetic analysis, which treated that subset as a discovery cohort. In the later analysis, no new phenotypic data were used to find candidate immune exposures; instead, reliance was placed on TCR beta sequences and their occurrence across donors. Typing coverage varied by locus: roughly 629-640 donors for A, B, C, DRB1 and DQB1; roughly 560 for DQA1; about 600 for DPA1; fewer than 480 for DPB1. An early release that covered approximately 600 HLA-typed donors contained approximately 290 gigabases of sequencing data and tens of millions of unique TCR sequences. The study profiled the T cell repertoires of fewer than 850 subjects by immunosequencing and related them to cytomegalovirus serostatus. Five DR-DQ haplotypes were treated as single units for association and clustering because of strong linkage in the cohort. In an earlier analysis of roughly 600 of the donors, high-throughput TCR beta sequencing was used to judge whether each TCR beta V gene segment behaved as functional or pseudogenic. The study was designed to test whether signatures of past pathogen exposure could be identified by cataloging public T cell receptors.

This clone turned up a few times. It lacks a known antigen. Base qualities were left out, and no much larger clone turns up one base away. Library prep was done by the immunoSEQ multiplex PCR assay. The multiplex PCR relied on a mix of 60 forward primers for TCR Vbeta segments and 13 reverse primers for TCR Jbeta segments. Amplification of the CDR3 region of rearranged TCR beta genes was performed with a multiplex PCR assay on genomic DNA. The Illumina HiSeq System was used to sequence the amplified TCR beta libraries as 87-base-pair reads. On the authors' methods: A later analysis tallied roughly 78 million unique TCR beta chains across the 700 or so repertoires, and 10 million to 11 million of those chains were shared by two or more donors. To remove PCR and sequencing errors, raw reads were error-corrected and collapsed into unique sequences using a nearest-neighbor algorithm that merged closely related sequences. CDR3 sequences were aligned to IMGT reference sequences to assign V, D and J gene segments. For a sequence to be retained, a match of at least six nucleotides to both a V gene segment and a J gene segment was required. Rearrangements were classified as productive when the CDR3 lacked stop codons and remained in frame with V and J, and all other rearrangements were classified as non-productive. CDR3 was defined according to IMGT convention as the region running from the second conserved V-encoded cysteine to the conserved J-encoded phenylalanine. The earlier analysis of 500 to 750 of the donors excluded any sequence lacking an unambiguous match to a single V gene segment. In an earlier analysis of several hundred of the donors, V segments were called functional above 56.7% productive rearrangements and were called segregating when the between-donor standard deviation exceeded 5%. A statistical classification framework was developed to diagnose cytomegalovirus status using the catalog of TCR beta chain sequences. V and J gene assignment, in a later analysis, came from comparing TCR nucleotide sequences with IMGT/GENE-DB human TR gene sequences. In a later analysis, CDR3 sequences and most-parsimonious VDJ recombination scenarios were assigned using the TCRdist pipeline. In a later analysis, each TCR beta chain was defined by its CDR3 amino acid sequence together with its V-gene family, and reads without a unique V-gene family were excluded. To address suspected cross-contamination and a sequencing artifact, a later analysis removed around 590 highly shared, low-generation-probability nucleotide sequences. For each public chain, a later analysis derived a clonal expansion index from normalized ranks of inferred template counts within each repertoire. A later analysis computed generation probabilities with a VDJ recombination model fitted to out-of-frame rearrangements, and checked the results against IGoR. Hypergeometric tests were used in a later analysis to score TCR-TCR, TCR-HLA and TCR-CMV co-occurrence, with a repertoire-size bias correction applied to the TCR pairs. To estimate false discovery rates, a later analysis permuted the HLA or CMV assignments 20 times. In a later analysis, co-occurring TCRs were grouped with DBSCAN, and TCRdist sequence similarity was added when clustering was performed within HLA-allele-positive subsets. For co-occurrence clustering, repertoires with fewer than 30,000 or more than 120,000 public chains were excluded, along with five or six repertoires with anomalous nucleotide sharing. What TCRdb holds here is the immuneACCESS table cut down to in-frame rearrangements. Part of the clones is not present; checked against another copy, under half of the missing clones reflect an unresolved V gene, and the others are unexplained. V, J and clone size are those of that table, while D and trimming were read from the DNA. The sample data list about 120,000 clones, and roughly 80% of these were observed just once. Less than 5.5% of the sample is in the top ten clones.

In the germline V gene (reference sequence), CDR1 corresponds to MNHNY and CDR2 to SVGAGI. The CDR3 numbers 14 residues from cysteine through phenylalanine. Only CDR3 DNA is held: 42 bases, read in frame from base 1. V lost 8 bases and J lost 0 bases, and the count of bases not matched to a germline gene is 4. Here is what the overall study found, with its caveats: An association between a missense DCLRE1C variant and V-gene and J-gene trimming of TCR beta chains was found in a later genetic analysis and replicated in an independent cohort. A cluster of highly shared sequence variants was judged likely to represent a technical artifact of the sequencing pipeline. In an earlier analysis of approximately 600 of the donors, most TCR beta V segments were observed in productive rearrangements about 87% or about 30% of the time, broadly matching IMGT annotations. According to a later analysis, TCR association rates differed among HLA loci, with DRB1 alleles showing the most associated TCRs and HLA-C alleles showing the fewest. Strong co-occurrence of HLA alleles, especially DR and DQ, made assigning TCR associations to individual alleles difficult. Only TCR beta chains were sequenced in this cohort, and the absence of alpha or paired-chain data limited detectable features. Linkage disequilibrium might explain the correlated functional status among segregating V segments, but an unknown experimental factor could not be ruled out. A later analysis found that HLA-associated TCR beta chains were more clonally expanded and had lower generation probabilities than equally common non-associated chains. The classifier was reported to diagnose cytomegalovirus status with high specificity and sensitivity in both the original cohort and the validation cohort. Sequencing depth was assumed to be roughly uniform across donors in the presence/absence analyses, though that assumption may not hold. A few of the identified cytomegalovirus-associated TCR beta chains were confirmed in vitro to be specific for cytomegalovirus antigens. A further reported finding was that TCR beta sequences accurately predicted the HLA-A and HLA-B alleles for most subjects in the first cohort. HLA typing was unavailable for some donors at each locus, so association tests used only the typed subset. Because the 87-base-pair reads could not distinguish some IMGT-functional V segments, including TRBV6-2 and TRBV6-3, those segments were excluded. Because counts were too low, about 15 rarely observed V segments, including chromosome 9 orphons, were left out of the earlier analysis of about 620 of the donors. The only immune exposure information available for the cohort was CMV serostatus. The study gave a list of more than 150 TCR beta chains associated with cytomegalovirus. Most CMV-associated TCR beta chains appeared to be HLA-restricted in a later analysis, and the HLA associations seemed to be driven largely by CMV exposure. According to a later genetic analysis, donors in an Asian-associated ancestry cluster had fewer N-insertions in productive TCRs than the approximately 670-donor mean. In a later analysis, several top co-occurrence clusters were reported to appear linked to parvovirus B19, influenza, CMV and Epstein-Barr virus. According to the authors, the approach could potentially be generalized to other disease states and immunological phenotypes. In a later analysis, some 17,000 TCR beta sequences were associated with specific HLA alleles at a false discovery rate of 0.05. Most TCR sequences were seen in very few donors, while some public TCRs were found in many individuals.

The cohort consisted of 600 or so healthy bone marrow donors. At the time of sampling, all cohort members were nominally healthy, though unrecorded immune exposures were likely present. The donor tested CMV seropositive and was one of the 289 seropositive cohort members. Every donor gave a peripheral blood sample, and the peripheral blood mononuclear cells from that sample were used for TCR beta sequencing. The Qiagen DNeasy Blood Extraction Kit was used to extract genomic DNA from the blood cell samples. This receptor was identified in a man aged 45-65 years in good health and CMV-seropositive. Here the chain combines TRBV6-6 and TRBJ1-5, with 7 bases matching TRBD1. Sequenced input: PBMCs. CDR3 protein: CASRQGNSNQPQHF. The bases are TGTGCCAGCCGACAGGGAAATAGCAATCAGCCCCAGCATTTT.